This entry describes one T cell receptor beta chain. Its antigen is currently unknown. TCRdb's copy holds only in-frame clones and misses some; the assay was immunoSEQ multiplex PCR. The table has 130,000 or so clones, 85% to 95% seen once. CDR3 length equals 15 residues. V lost 4 bases, J lost 0 bases, and 11 bases lay in between. Germline lookup yields CDR1 SGDLS and CDR2 YYNGEE. This record belongs to a study of T cell responses to AZD1222 COVID-19 vaccine. At the level of the study: Second-dose intervals near 4 or 12 weeks were combined.

Whole-study findings and limits: Nearly half of spike-specific TCRs reportedly target unmutated variant regions. Mostly white British, mostly female donors; authors suggested clonal diversity may be underestimated. Receipt of two AZD1222 doses was followed by a rise in Spike-specific TCR breadth and depth.

The genes are TRBV9 and TRBJ1-3; D uncertain. This receptor was taken from an adult in good health. Sample: peripheral blood, taken on day 0 of AZD1222 vaccination. The CDR3 region has the DNA TGTGCCAGCAGCCCATACACCTTCTCTGGAAACACCATATATTTT. It encodes CASSPYTFSGNTIYF.